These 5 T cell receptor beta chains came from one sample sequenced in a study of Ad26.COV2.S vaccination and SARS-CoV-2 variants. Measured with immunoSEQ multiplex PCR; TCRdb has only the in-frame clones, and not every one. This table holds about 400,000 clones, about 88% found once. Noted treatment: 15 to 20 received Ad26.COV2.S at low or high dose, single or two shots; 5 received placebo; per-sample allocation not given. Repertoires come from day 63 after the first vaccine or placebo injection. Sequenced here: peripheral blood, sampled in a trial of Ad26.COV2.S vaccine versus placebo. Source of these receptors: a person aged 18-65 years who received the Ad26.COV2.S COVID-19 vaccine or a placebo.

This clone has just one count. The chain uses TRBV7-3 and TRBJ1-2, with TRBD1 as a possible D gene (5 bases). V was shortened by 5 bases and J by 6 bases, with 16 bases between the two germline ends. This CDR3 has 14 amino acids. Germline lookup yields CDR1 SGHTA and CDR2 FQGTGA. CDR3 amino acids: CASSIAGTGDGYTF. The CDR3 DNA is TGTGCCAGCAGCATCGCCGGGACGGGGGATGGCTACACCTTC.

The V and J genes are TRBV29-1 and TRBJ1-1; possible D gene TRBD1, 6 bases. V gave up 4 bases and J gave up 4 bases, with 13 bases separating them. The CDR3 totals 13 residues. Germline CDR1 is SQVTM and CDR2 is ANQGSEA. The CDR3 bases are TGCAGCGTTGGCCGCGAGGGGGGCACTGAAGCTTTCTTT. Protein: CSVGREGGTEAFF.

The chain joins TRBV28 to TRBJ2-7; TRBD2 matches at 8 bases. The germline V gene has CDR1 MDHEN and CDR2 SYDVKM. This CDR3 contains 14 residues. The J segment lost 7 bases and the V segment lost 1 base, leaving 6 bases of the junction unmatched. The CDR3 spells CASSLYSGIGEQYF. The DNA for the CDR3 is TGTGCCAGCAGTTTATATAGCGGGATAGGGGAGCAGTACTTC. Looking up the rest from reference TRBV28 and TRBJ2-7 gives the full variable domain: DVKVTQSSRYLVKRTGEKVFLECVQDMDHENMFWYRQDPGLGLRLIYFSYDVKMKEKGDIPEGYSVSREKKERFSLILESASTNQTSMYLCASSLYSGIGEQYFGPGTRLTVT.

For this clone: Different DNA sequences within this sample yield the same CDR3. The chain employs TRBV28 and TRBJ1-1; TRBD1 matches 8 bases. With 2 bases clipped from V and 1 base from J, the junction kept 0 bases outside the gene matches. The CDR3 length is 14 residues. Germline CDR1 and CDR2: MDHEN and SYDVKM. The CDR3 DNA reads TGTGCCAGCAGTTTAGGGACAGGGAACACTGAAGCTTTCTTT. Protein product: CASSLGTGNTEAFF. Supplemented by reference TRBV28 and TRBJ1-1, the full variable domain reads DVKVTQSSRYLVKRTGEKVFLECVQDMDHENMFWYRQDPGLGLRLIYFSYDVKMKEKGDIPEGYSVSREKKERFSLILESASTNQTSMYLCASSLGTGNTEAFFGQGTRLTVV.

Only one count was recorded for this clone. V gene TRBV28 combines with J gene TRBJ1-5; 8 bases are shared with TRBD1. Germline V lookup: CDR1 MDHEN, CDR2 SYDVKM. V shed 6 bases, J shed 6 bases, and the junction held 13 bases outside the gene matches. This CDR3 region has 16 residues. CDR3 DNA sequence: TGTGCCAGCAGCCGGGACAGGCCTGAAACGGGTCAGCCCCAGCATTTT. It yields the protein CASSRDRPETGQPQHF.